The TCR beta chain described here comes from a study of spatial heterogeneity in lung cancer. Background on the study: Each unique TCR and UMI combination was seen more than ten times on average in raw reads. Study-wide results and caveats: Mutation tallies in tumors tracked expanded intratumoral alpha and beta TCR counts.

Time point here: sample taken at primary tumor resection. 72 TRACERx patients with early, untreated non-small cell lung cancer donated samples. Researchers sequenced whole RNA taken from tumor, nontumor lung or frozen PBMC without sorting. The CDR3 is 18 residues long. CDR1 and CDR2 (germline): SGHTA, FQGNSA. With 1 base removed from V and 3 bases from J, the gap between germline ends came to 19 bases. Each molecule of TCR cDNA was tagged with one unique molecular identifier. TCRdb analysed the 5' RACE reads with MiXCR anew, one entry per CDR3 protein. The data show roughly 4,200 distinct CDR3 sequences, over 6% seen once. Judged by abundance, this clonotype is medium-sized. Antigen specificity is unknown.

The material sequenced was lung tumor tissue, taken at surgery. The receptor was isolated from a male donor with early-stage non-small cell lung cancer. The chain carries TRBV7-2 and TRBJ1-3, with TRBD1 as a possible D gene (5 bases). Written as DNA, the CDR3 is TGTGCCAGCAGCTTAGTGCCCTACGGACAAGAGTATGGAAACACCATATATTTT. Translating gives CASSLVPYGQEYGNTIYF.